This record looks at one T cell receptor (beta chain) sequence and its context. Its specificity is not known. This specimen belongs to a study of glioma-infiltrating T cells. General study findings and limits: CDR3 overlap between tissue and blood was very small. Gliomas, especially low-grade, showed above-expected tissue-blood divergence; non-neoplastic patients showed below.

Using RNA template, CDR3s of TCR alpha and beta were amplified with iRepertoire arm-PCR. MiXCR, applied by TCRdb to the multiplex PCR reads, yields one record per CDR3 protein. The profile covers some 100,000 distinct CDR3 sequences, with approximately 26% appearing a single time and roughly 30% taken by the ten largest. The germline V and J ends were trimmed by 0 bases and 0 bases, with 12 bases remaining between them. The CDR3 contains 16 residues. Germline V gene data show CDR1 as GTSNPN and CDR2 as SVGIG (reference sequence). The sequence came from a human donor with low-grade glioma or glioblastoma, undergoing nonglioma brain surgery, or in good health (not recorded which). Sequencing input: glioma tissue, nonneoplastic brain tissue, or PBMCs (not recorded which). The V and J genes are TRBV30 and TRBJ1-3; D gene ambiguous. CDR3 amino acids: CAWSVRAANSGNTIYF. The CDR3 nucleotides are TGTGCCTGGAGTGTACGGGCAGCAAACTCTGGAAACACCATATATTTT.